The 15 T cell receptor beta chains listed next were all sequenced from one sample in a study of CD8 T cells in Susac syndrome. An input of roughly 0.5 to 1 ug of RNA was subjected to reverse transcription using random hexamers. TCRdb itself ran the immunoSEQ multiplex PCR reads through MiXCR, one entry per CDR3 protein. The sample holds about 150,000 distinct CDR3 sequences; approximately 94% are singletons and the top ten take 0.075% to 0.09%. The sample consisted of CD4+ T cells from PBMCs. These receptors were obtained from a human donor with Susac syndrome.

This sequence joins TRBV11-1 and TRBJ1-1; possible D gene TRBD1, 6 bases. The CDR3 contains 16 residues. The germline V gene encodes CDR1 SGHAT and CDR2 FQDESV (reference sequence). V lost 5 bases, J lost 0 bases, and 16 bases lay in between. The CDR3 sequence is CASSPRGTGMNTEAFF. The CDR3 DNA sequence: TGTGCCAGCAGCCCCCGGGGCACAGGGATGAACACTGAAGCTTTCTTT.

This chain joins TRBV20-1 and TRBJ2-5; TRBD1 matches at 7 bases. This CDR3 is 15 amino acids long. The V gene end was trimmed by 5 bases and the J gene end by 5 bases; junction bases not matched to a gene: 14. From germline, CDR1 is DFQATT and CDR2 SNEGSKA (reference sequence). CDR3 sequence: CSARQGSASGETQYF. CDR3 sequence (DNA): TGCAGTGCTCGACAGGGATCGGCCTCGGGGGAGACCCAGTACTTC.

The chain carries TRBV18 and TRBJ2-2; D not certain. The germline V gene encodes CDR1 KGHSH and CDR2 LQKENI. V dropped 5 bases and J dropped 9 bases, with 10 bases sitting between them. The CDR3 runs 12 residues. Written as DNA, the CDR3 is TGTGCCAGCTCAGGGGTTAACCGGGAGCTGTTTTTT. Protein product: CASSGVNRELFF.

The chain is built from TRBV5-1 and TRBJ2-2; D is possibly TRBD1 or TRBD2 (6 bases each). The germline V gene encodes CDR1 SGHRS and CDR2 YFSETQ. V dropped 2 bases and J dropped 4 bases, with 21 bases sitting between them. The CDR3 length is 18 residues. DNA for the CDR3: TGCGCCAGCAGCTTTAGGCTCGTCGGGGGCGCGGGCACCGGGGAGCTGTTTTTT. The encoded protein is CASSFRLVGGAGTGELFF.

This clonotype was seen a single time. The chain is built from TRBV20-1 and TRBJ2-7; TRBD2 aligns across 7 bases. CDR3 length equals 15 residues. Losses at the gene ends were 0 bases for V and 2 bases for J; bases not matched to a gene: 7. The germline V gene has CDR1 DFQATT and CDR2 SNEGSKA (reference sequence). The CDR3 DNA follows: TGCAGTGCTAGAGATAGAGGAGGGAGGGCCTACGAGCAGTACTTC. It codes for CSARDRGGRAYEQYF.

Concerning this clonotype: Mismatch with germline at one junction end may stem from a read error. This chain connects TRBV20-1 to TRBJ1-1, with a weak D call TRBD1 (6 bases). Looked up from germline, CDR1 is DFQATT and CDR2 is SNEGSKA (reference sequence). This CDR3 has 14 amino acids. CDR3 DNA sequence: TGCAGTGCTGGAGACAGGTTAAGTAACACTGAAGCTTTCTTT. Its translation is CSAGDRLSNTEAFF.

The rearrangement joins TRBV12-3 or TRBV12-4 to TRBJ1-3; D remains unclear. Trimming pared 7 bases from V and 0 bases from J, leaving 13 bases between. This CDR3 region has 15 residues. The CDR3 DNA reads as TGTGCCAGCACCCTGGCGCACGGCTCTGGAAACACCATATATTTT. Protein product: CASTLAHGSGNTIYF.

This chain connects TRBV4-1 to TRBJ2-5; D possibly corresponds to TRBD2 (5 bases). CDR3 length: 14 residues. V dropped 1 base and J dropped 5 bases, with 11 bases sitting between them. Germline values: CDR1 MGHRA, CDR2 YSYEKL. In nucleotides, the CDR3 is TGCGCCAGCAGCCAAGTCTCCGGGGAGGAGACCCAGTACTTC. This translates into CASSQVSGEETQYF.

V and J are TRBV5-6 and TRBJ2-2; D remains unclear. V was trimmed by 4 bases and J by 7 bases, leaving 20 bases between them. Germline loops: CDR1 SGHDT, CDR2 YYEEEE. There are 16 residues in the CDR3. CDR3 in DNA: TGTGCCAGCAGCAGCGAACCAGGTTGGGTTGGCGGGGAGCTGTTTTTT. It codes for CASSSEPGWVGGELFF.

The chain links TRBV9 to TRBJ2-1, with 10 nucleotides matching TRBD1. Germline V CDR1 and CDR2: SGDLS, YYNGEE. The CDR3 is 16 residues long. V lost 0 bases to trimming and J lost 4 bases; unmatched junction nucleotides: 4. CDR3 bases: TGTGCCAGCAGCGTAGCCGGGACAGGGGATTACAATGAGCAGTTCTTC. This codes for CASSVAGTGDYNEQFF.

This chain links TRBV20-1 with TRBJ2-3; tentative D call: TRBD2 (5 bases). Germline V lookup: CDR1 DFQATT, CDR2 SNEGSKA (reference sequence). This CDR3 is 14 amino acids long. V lost 5 bases to trimming and J lost 6 bases, with 18 bases between them. CDR3 bases: TGCAGTGCTCCCTCTAAGGGAGCGACGGATACGCAGTATTTT. The encoded protein is CSAPSKGATDTQYF.

The chain couples TRBV20-1 to TRBJ2-3, with D possibly being TRBD1 (7 bases). CDR3 length equals 12 residues. Looked up from germline, CDR1 is DFQATT and CDR2 is SNEGSKA (reference sequence). V was cut by 6 bases and J by 6 bases, with 13 bases left in between. In DNA form, the CDR3 reads TGCAGTGCCCACCCAGGGGGGGATACGCAGTATTTT. Translation gives CSAHPGGDTQYF.

V and J are TRBV7-2 and TRBJ2-1; maybe TRBD2 (5 bases). CDR3 length equals 13 residues. CDR1 SGHTA and CDR2 FQGNSA come from the germline V gene. V dropped 3 bases and J dropped 4 bases, with 7 bases sitting between them. Here the CDR3 reads CASSLRVYNEQFF. The CDR3 nucleotides are TGTGCCAGCAGCTTGCGGGTATACAATGAGCAGTTCTTC.

In its sample, this clonotype was seen once. V gene TRBV6-5 combines with J gene TRBJ2-5; 9 nucleotides align to TRBD1. The CDR3 runs to 13 residues. CDR1 and CDR2 (germline): MNHEY, SVGAGI. V shed 7 bases and J 4 bases; nucleotides not matched to a gene: 4. The CDR3 DNA reads as TGTGCCAGCACCGAGGACAGGGGAGAGACCCAGTACTTC. As protein: CASTEDRGETQYF.

This rearrangement joins TRBV7-6 to TRBJ2-1; the match to TRBD2 covers 11 bases. J lost 7 bases, V lost 3 bases, and 2 bases had no gene match. The CDR3 is 14 residues long. CDR1 and CDR2 from the germline V gene are SGHVS and FNYEAQ. The CDR3 sequence: CASSFSGGANEQFF. CDR3 DNA sequence: TGTGCCAGCAGCTTTAGCGGGGGGGCGAATGAGCAGTTCTTC. The variable domain in full, with the rest retrieved from reference TRBV7-6 and TRBJ2-1, is GAGVSQSPRYKVTKRGQDVALRCDPISGHVSLYWYRQALGQGPEFLTYFNYEAQQDKSGLPNDRFSAERPEGSISTLTIQRTEQRDSAMYRCASSFSGGANEQFFGPGTRLTVL.